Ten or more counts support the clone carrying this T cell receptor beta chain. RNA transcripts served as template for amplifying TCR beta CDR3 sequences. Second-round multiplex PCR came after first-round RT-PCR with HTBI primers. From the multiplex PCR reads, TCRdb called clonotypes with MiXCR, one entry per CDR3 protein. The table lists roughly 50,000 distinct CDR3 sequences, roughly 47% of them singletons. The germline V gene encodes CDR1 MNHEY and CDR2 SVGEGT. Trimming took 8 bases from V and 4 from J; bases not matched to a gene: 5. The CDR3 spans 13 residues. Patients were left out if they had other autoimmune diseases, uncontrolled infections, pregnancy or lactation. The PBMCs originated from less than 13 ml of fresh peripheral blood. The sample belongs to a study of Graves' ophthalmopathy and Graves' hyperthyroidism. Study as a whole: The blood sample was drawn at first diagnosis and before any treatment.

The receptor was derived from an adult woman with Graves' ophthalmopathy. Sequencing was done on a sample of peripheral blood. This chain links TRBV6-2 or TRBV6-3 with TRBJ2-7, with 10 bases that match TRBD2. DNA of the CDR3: TGTGCCAGCCAGCTAGCGGGAGTTTACGAGCAGTACTTC. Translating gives CASQLAGVYEQYF.